This TCR beta chain is drawn from a study of identifying expanded T cells in peripheral blood. Study results and caveats: Roughly 1.2 clones differed between technical replicates, versus about 15 and 19 over time. Across healthy donors, higher total template counts meant significantly greater roughly 2-week count variance.

As for this clone: Antigen unknown.

During the collection period, no donor immune events like infections were recorded. TCRdb's copy holds only in-frame clones and misses some; the assay was immunoSEQ multiplex PCR. Seen here are approximately 100,000 clones, roughly 90% observed once, and the top ten hold about 4.2%. The material sequenced was blood. This TCR was sampled from a person aged 18 to 70 in good health.

This CDR3 is CASSYRDRVTGELFF. Here the CDR3 DNA reads TGTGCCAGCAGCTACCGGGACAGGGTCACCGGGGAGCTGTTTTTT. This sequence joins TRBV5-4 and TRBJ2-2, with 9 bases fitting TRBD1. CDR1 is SGHNT and CDR2 is YYREEE in the germline V gene (reference sequence). V shed 3 bases, J shed 4 bases, and the junction held 4 bases outside the gene matches. The CDR3 totals 15 residues. Full variable domain (remainder filled in from reference TRBV5-4 and TRBJ2-2): ETGVTQSPTHLIKTRGQQVTLRCSSQSGHNTVSWYQQALGQGPQFIFQYYREEENGRGNFPPRFSGLQFPNYSSELNVNALELDDSALYLCASSYRDRVTGELFFGEGSRLTVL.